This T cell receptor (beta chain) was profiled in a study of cytomegalovirus exposure and HLA in healthy donors. Overall study: An early release of data contained approximately 80 million unique TCRs, which came from HLA-typed donors.

Broader study findings: A later analysis, which compared TCR beta chains of equal frequency, found the HLA-associated ones more clonally expanded. Later on, a genetic analysis was performed. It linked a missense variant in DCLRE1C with V- and J-gene trimming of TCR beta. Later, TCR association rates were found to vary by HLA locus, highest for DRB1 and lowest for HLA-C.

There are 19 residues in the CDR3. Looked up from germline, CDR1 is MDHEN and CDR2 is SYDVKM. Unmatched junction bases numbered 14, after V lost 4 bases and J lost 0 bases. This clone occurred a few times. Its antigen is as yet unknown. Primers for the PCR totalled 60 Vbeta and 13 Jbeta. Sequencing used immunoSEQ multiplex PCR; TCRdb keeps in-frame clones, though not all of them. The repertoire holds roughly 80,000 clones, with 60% to 70% as singletons. Sequencing was done on a sample of PBMCs. This clonotype was sampled from a young man in good health and CMV-seropositive. The rearrangement joins TRBV28 to TRBJ1-4; 7 nucleotides match TRBD1. The CDR3 DNA reads as TGTGCCAGCAGTTCCGACTCCGGGACAGTAACGCCAACTAATGAAAAACTGTTTTTT. Translation: CASSSDSGTVTPTNEKLFF.